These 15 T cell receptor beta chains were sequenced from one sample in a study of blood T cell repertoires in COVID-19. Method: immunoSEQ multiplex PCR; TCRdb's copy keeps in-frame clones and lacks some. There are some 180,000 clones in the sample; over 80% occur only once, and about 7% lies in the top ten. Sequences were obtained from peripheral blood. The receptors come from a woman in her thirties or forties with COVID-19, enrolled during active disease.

The CDR3 nucleotides read TGCGCCAGCAGCTTTGGGACAGGCGAGCAGTACTTC. Its translation is CASSFGTGEQYF. The rearrangement links TRBV5-1 to TRBJ2-7, with 8 bases matching TRBD1. The ends lost 2 bases at V and 6 bases at J; junction bases unmatched: 1. Germline V lookup: CDR1 SGHRS, CDR2 YFSETQ. The length of the CDR3 is 12 residues.

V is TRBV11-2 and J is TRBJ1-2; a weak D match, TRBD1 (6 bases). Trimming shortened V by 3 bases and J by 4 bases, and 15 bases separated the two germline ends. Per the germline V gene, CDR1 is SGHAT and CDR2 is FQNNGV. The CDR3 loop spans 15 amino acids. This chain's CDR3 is CASSFRGGSPYGYTF. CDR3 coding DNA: TGTGCCAGCAGCTTTCGGGGGGGCTCTCCCTATGGCTACACCTTC.

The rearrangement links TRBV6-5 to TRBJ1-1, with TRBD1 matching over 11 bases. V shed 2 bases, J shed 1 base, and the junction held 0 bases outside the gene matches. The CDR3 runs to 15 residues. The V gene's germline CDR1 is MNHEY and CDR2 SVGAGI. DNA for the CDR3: TGTGCCAGCAGTTACGGGACAGGGGGGAACACTGAAGCTTTCTTT. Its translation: CASSYGTGGNTEAFF.

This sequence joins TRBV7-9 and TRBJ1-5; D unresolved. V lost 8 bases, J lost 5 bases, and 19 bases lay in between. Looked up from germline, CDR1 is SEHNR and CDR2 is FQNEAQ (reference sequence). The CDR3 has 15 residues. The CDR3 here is CASSKRSDGHQPQHF. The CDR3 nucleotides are TGTGCCAGCTCAAAGAGGTCAGATGGCCATCAGCCCCAGCATTTT.

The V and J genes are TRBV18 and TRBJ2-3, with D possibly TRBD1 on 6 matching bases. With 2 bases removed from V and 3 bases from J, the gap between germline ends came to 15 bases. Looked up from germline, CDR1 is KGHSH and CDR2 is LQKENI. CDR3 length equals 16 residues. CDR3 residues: CASSPTMTGLTDTQYF. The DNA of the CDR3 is TGTGCCAGCTCACCAACGATGACAGGTTTAACAGATACGCAGTATTTT.

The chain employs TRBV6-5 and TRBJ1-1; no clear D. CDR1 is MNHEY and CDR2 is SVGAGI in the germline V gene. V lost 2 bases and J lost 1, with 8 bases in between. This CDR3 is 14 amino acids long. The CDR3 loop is CASSYKAGNTEAFF. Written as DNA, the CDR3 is TGTGCCAGCAGTTACAAAGCGGGGAACACTGAAGCTTTCTTT.

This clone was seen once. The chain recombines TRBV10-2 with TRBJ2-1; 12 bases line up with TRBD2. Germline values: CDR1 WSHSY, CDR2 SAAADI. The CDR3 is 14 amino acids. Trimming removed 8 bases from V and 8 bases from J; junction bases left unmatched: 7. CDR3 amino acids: CASQTSGSSDEQFF. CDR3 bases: TGCGCCAGCCAGACTAGCGGGAGTTCGGATGAGCAGTTCTTC.

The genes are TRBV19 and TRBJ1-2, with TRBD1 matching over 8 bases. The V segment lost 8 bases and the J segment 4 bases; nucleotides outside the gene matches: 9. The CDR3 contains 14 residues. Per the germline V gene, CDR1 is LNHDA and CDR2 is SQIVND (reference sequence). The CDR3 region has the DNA TGTGCCAGTCGCCAGGACAGGGCTAGCTATGGCTACACCTTC. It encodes CASRQDRASYGYTF.

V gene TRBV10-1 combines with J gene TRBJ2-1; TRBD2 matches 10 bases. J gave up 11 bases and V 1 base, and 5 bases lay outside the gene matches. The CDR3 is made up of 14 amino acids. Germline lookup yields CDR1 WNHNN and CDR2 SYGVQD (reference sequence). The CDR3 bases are TGCGCCAGCAGTGAGTGGGCTAGCGGGAGTAAGCAGTTCTTC. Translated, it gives CASSEWASGSKQFF.

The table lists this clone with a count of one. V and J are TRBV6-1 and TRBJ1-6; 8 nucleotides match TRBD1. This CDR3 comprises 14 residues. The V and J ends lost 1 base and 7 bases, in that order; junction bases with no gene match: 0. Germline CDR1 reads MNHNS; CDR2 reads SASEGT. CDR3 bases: TGTGCCAGCAGTGAAGGGACAGGGAATTCACCCCTCCACTTT. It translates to CASSEGTGNSPLHF.

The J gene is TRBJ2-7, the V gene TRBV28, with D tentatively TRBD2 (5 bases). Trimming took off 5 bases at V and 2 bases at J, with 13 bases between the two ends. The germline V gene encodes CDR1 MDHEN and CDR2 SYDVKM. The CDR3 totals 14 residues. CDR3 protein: CASSVSFGTYEQYF. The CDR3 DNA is TGTGCCAGCAGTGTGAGTTTCGGGACCTACGAGCAGTACTTC.

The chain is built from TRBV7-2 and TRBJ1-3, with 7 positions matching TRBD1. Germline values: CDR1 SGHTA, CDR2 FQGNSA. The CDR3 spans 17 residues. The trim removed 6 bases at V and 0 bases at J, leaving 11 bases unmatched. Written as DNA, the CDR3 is TGTGCCAGCAGTAAAGCGACAGGGACCTCCTCTGGAAACACCATATATTTT. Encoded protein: CASSKATGTSSGNTIYF.

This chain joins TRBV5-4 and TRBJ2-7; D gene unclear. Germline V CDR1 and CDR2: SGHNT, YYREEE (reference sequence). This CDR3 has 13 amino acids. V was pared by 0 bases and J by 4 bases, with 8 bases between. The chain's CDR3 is CASSLELYYEQYF. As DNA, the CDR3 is TGTGCCAGCAGCTTGGAGCTTTATTACGAGCAGTACTTC.

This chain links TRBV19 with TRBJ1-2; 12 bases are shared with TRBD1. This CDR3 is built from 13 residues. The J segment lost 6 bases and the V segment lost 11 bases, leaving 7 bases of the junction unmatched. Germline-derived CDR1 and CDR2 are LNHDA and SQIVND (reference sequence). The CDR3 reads CASRDRGRDGYTF. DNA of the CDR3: TGTGCCTCCCGGGACAGGGGGCGTGATGGCTACACCTTC.

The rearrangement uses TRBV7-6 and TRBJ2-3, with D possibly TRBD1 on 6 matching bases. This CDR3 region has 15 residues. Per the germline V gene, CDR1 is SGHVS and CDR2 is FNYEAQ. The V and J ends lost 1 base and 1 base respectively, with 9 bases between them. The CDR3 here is CASSLGGGGTDTQYF. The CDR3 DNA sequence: TGTGCCAGCAGCTTAGGTGGGGGCGGCACAGATACGCAGTATTTT.